The clone carrying this TCR beta chain has ten or more counts. The antigen is undetermined. MiXCR, run by TCRdb on the reads, gives a single entry per CDR3 protein. The data show around 180,000 distinct CDR3 sequences, with approximately 19% seen just once and roughly 2.9% held by the top ten. The sample belongs to a study of T cell repertoires in cytomegalovirus infection. For the study at large: TCR beta signatures that were public indicated CMV infection and matching HLA type.

Study observations and caveats: Predominance within the ex vivo response was attributable to HLA-C-restricted CMV-specific TCR beta clonotypes. Cumulative frequency of public TCR beta families picked out carriers of CMV plus the relevant HLA.

This CDR3 comprises 15 residues. V was trimmed by 5 bases and J by 4 bases, leaving 16 bases between them. Germline V CDR1 and CDR2: SGHTA, FQGNSA. This clonotype originated in a human donor in good health (CMV status not recorded). Some clones in this sample may be carry-over from other donors' samples. V and J are TRBV7-2 and TRBJ2-3, with TRBD2 as a possible D gene (5 bases). Sequencing was done on a sample of PBMCs. The CDR3 DNA reads as TGTGCCAGCAGCCTCCGGACGCGGGTGGCAGATACGCAGTATTTT. This encodes CASSLRTRVADTQYF.